Listed below are T cell receptor beta chains from one sample, sequenced in a study of vaccination effects on CD4 cells after COVID-19. Measured with immunoSEQ multiplex PCR; TCRdb has only the in-frame clones, and not every one. The sample yields about 8,900 clones, 65% to 85% seen once. Their recognized antigens are unknown. Sequences were derived from CD4+ T cells from PBMCs cultured with HCoV-229E spike peptides, sampled before COVID-19 vaccination. The receptors were gathered from a human donor who received a COVID-19 vaccine. CDR3s include the opening cysteine and the closing phenylalanine or tryptophan. The D gene is left open where the match is weak. Expanded clones get a size class; other rows say once, few or many, or leave the size out.

D gene,V gene,J gene,clone size,CDR3 protein,CDR3 DNA
-,TRBV18,TRBJ1-1,few,CASSPPFGRENTEAFF,TGTGCCAGCTCACCACCTTTCGGACGGGAGAACACTGAAGCTTTCTTT
TRBD2,TRBV9,TRBJ2-5,-,CASSVGTSGGAVWETQYF,TGTGCCAGCAGCGTGGGGACTAGCGGGGGGGCCGTGTGGGAGACCCAGTACTTC
TRBD2,TRBV3-1/TRBV3-2,TRBJ2-3,-,CASSHGGAGPDTQYF,TGTGCCAGCAGCCACGGGGGGGCGGGTCCAGATACGCAGTATTTT
-,TRBV7-2,TRBJ2-3,-,CASSSTRDTDTQYF,TGTGCCAGCAGCTCGACTAGAGATACAGATACGCAGTATTTT
-,TRBV19,TRBJ1-6,-,CASSTTGIFSPLHF,TGTGCCAGTAGTACAACCGGGATCTTCTCACCCCTCCACTTT
-,TRBV6-4,TRBJ1-5,-,CASSPEGGAEPQHF,TGTGCCAGCAGCCCAGAGGGTGGGGCTGAGCCCCAGCATTTT
TRBD1,TRBV5-1,TRBJ2-7,-,CASSPGQGGSPYEQYF,TGCGCCAGCAGCCCCGGACAGGGAGGATCCCCCTACGAGCAGTACTTC
-,TRBV5-1,TRBJ2-7,-,CASSSQGSGYEQYF,TGCGCCAGCAGTTCACAGGGTAGTGGCTACGAGCAGTACTTC
-,TRBV3-1/TRBV3-2,TRBJ1-1,-,CASSQDLLPGEAFF,TGTGCCAGCAGCCAAGACCTGCTCCCGGGTGAAGCTTTCTTT
-,TRBV27,TRBJ1-2,-,CASSLSTSNYGYTF,TGTGCCAGCAGTTTATCAACGAGTAACTATGGCTACACCTTC
-,TRBV11-3,TRBJ1-1,once,CASSLGAVNAEAFF,TGTGCCAGCAGCTTAGGGGCGGTGAACGCTGAAGCTTTCTTT
TRBD2,TRBV15,TRBJ2-1,-,CATSSEAGYNEQFF,TGTGCCACCAGCAGTGAAGCGGGGTACAATGAGCAGTTCTTC
-,TRBV2,TRBJ2-6,few,CASLRDTGANVLTF,TGTGCCAGCCTCCGGGACACCGGGGCCAACGTCCTGACTTTC
-,TRBV6-1,TRBJ1-6,few,CASSERGRFNSPLHF,TGTGCCAGCAGTGAACGCGGCAGGTTTAATTCACCCCTCCACTTT
-,TRBV13,TRBJ2-2,-,CASSRETIISGDTGELFF,TGTGCCAGCAGCCGCGAGACTATAATAAGCGGAGATACCGGGGAGCTGTTTTTT
TRBD1,TRBV24-1,TRBJ1-5,-,CATSDSSGTGGINGNQPQHF,TGTGCCACCAGTGATTCCTCCGGGACAGGGGGAATTAATGGCAATCAGCCCCAGCATTTT
TRBD1,TRBV11-3,TRBJ1-1,once,CASSDREDTEAFF,TGTGCCAGCAGCGACAGGGAGGACACTGAAGCTTTCTTT
-,TRBV2,TRBJ2-5,-,CASITVDPLLPQETQYF,TGTGCCAGCATAACGGTAGACCCCCTACTGCCTCAAGAGACCCAGTACTTC
TRBD2,TRBV3-1/TRBV3-2,TRBJ2-3,-,CASSLQTGSGRATQYF,TGTGCCAGCAGCTTACAAACGGGCAGCGGGAGAGCTACGCAGTATTTT
TRBD1,TRBV6-5,TRBJ2-3,-,CASITGGYLDTQYF,TGTGCCAGCATCACAGGGGGCTATCTAGATACGCAGTATTTT
TRBD2,TRBV4-2,TRBJ2-7,-,CASSQGSGGGSYEQYF,TGTGCCAGCAGCCAAGGATCGGGCGGGGGCTCCTACGAGCAGTACTTC
-,TRBV5-4,TRBJ1-2,-,CASSSDYGYTF,TGTGCCAGCAGCTCGGACTATGGCTACACCTTC
-,TRBV4-1,TRBJ2-3,-,CASSQDHTQYF,TGCGCCAGCAGCCAAGATCATACGCAGTATTTT
-,TRBV18,TRBJ2-7,-,CASSRSGTGDSEQYF,TGTGCCAGCTCACGTTCCGGAACGGGAGACAGCGAGCAGTACTTC
-,TRBV11-2,TRBJ2-5,-,CASSWIQTTETQYF,TGTGCCAGCAGCTGGATCCAGACAACAGAGACCCAGTACTTC
TRBD1,TRBV4-2,TRBJ1-2,few,CASSQPDRASYGYTF,TGTGCCAGCAGCCAACCGGACAGGGCAAGCTATGGCTACACCTTC
-,TRBV7-8,TRBJ1-1,-,CASSLGRLNTEAFF,TGTGCCAGCAGCTTGGGTAGATTGAACACTGAAGCTTTCTTT
TRBD1,TRBV19,TRBJ2-5,once,CASSIRQGELETQYF,TGTGCCAGTAGTATTCGACAGGGCGAACTTGAGACCCAGTACTTC
TRBD2,TRBV4-2,TRBJ2-5,-,CASSTTSGGAEETQYF,TGTGCCAGCAGCACCACTAGCGGGGGGGCAGAAGAGACCCAGTACTTC